These 18 T cell receptor beta chains were sequenced from one sample in a study of blood T cell repertoires in COVID-19. Using immunoSEQ multiplex PCR, the repertoire was profiled, and TCRdb retains in-frame clones only, with some absent. The sample comprises about 38,000 clones, under 90% of which are singletons, and under 2% rests with the top ten. Sequenced input: peripheral blood. These receptors were obtained from a man aged 55 to 70 with COVID-19, enrolled during active disease.

This clone was seen a handful of times. The CDR3 region has the DNA TGTGCCAGCAGTTACTCGGGACAGGGGGCGGATAATTCACCCCTCCACTTT. It specifies CASSYSGQGADNSPLHF. V is TRBV6-2 or TRBV6-3 and J is TRBJ1-6, with 12 bases identical to TRBD1. Looked up from germline, CDR1 is MNHEY and CDR2 is SVGEGT. V was clipped by 0 bases and J by 5 bases; unmatched bases: 2. There are 17 residues in the CDR3.

The gene calls are TRBV6-5 and TRBJ1-6; D gene ambiguous. The germline V and J ends were trimmed by 6 bases and 4 bases, with 7 bases remaining between them. The CDR3 contains 13 residues. CDR1 is MNHEY and CDR2 is SVGAGI in the germline V gene. The CDR3, as DNA: TGTGCCAGCAGGACACCTTATAATTCACCCCTCCACTTT. It is translated as CASRTPYNSPLHF.

The chain recombines TRBV12-3 or TRBV12-4 with TRBJ1-2; 10 bases are a match to TRBD1. The CDR3 is 13 amino acids. The trim removed 6 bases at V and 6 bases at J, leaving 4 bases unmatched. The CDR3 nucleotides read TGTGCCAGCAGCCTGGACAGGGGGGATGGCTACACCTTC. Its translation is CASSLDRGDGYTF.

The V gene is TRBV11-3, the J gene TRBJ2-7, with 12 bases lining up with TRBD1. Germline V gene data show CDR1 as SGHNT and CDR2 as YENEEA. Unmatched junction bases numbered 6, after V lost 5 bases and J lost 7 bases. The CDR3 spans 14 residues. This chain's CDR3 is CASSPGQGAEEQYF. The CDR3, as DNA: TGTGCCAGCAGCCCGGGACAGGGGGCGGAGGAGCAGTACTTC.

This chain joins TRBV3-1 (or the pseudogene TRBV3-2) and TRBJ2-2; 11 nucleotides align to TRBD2. CDR3 size: 17 residues. The V and J ends lost 1 base and 5 bases, in that order; junction bases with no gene match: 6. From germline, CDR1 is LGHDT and CDR2 YNNKEL (reference sequence). The CDR3 loop reads CASSQVSSGRGTGELFF. DNA of the CDR3: TGTGCCAGCAGCCAAGTCAGTAGCGGGAGGGGGACCGGGGAGCTGTTTTTT.

The chain uses TRBV9 and TRBJ1-2; no reliable D call. This CDR3 is 12 amino acids long. Trimming left V 3 bases short and J 0 bases short, with 3 bases between. The germline CDR1 and CDR2 sequences are SGDLS and YYNGEE. CDR3 loop: CASSASNYGYTF. CDR3 in DNA: TGTGCCAGCAGCGCTTCTAACTATGGCTACACCTTC.

The J gene is TRBJ2-1, the V gene TRBV7-2; 8 bases map to TRBD1. The CDR3 loop spans 17 amino acids. The germline gives CDR1 SGHTA, CDR2 FQGNSA. Trimming cost V 0 bases and J 7 bases; bases outside gene matches: 11. The CDR3 DNA reads as TGTGCCAGCAGCTTAGCCCAGGGGCAGGGGGCGCGTAATGAGCAGTTCTTC. The encoded protein is CASSLAQGQGARNEQFF. The entire variable domain, with the rest obtained from reference TRBV7-2 and TRBJ2-1, is as follows: GAGVSQSPSNKVTEKGKDVELRCDPISGHTALYWYRQSLGQGLEFLIYFQGNSAPDKSGLPSDRFSAERTGGSVSTLTIQRTQQEDSAVYLCASSLAQGQGARNEQFFGPGTRLTVL.

The chain couples TRBV6-6 to TRBJ1-2; D might be TRBD1 (6 bases). Trimming took off 8 bases at V and 0 bases at J, with 10 bases between the two ends. CDR3 length equals 13 residues. Germline V gene sequence: CDR1 MNHNY, CDR2 SVGAGI (reference sequence). The CDR3 bases are TGTGCCAGCGGACAGAACACTAACTATGGCTACACCTTC. It codes for CASGQNTNYGYTF.

The gene calls are TRBV18 and TRBJ1-1, with D possibly TRBD1 on 6 matching bases. Germline V gene lookup returns CDR1 KGHSH and CDR2 LQKENI. V lost 3 bases, J lost 1 base, and 12 bases lay in between. There are 15 residues in the CDR3. In DNA, the CDR3 is TGTGCCAGCTCACCCAACAGGGATAGGAACACTGAAGCTTTCTTT. The encoded protein is CASSPNRDRNTEAFF.

The V and J genes are TRBV12-3 or TRBV12-4 and TRBJ2-3; D unresolved. This CDR3 is 12 amino acids long. V lost 7 bases and J lost 2, with 7 bases in between. The CDR3 DNA sequence: TGTGCCAGCACCCCCTTCACAGATACGCAGTATTTT. It is translated as CASTPFTDTQYF.

The rearrangement joins TRBV12-3 or TRBV12-4 to TRBJ2-7; a possible D gene is TRBD1 (6 bases). V was cut by 6 bases and J by 3 bases, with 9 bases left in between. The CDR3 totals 12 residues. CDR3 coding DNA: TGTGCCAGCAGCCTGGACAGCTACGAGCAGTACTTC. It codes for CASSLDSYEQYF.

The chain employs TRBV2 and TRBJ1-3, with D hard to call. Trimming took 5 bases from V and 2 from J, leaving 10 bases between them. The CDR3 is 14 residues long. CDR1 is SNHLY and CDR2 is FYNNEI in the germline V gene. This chain's CDR3 is CASSNSLPGNTIYF. CDR3 DNA: TGTGCCAGCAGTAACAGCCTACCTGGAAACACCATATATTTT.

The chain is built from TRBV5-5 and TRBJ1-2, with D perhaps matching TRBD1 (6 bases). The germline CDR1 and CDR2 sequences are SGHKS and YYEKEE (reference sequence). The CDR3 runs to 13 residues. Between the trimmed V and J ends, which lost 1 base and 8 bases, there was a span of 12 bases. CDR3 loop: CASSLPGQTGYTF. DNA for the CDR3: TGTGCCAGCAGCTTGCCGGGACAAACCGGCTACACCTTC.

V is TRBV3-1 (or the pseudogene TRBV3-2) and J is TRBJ1-6, with D unclear. This CDR3 region has 14 residues. Germline-derived CDR1 and CDR2 are LGHDT and YNNKEL (reference sequence). V lost 1 base, J lost 6 bases, and 7 bases lay in between. CDR3 nucleotides: TGTGCCAGCAGCCAAGTAGAGGGTAATTCACCCCTCCACTTT. It yields the protein CASSQVEGNSPLHF.

The chain joins TRBV21-1 to TRBJ1-1; the tabulated D call, TRBD1, remains unverified against the DNA. TRBV21-1 is described as a pseudogene. There are 16 residues in the CDR3. CDR3 loop: CASSPGDRGENTEAFF. CDR3 coding DNA: TGTGCCAGCAGCCCTGGGGACAGGGGGGAGAACACTGAAGCTTTCTTT.

The rearrangement joins TRBV11-1 to TRBJ1-2; no reliable D call. V was shortened by 5 bases and J by 1 base, with 11 bases between the two germline ends. Germline-derived CDR1 and CDR2 are SGHAT and FQDESV (reference sequence). CDR3 size: 14 residues. The CDR3 DNA reads TGTGCCAGCAGCCCGTCCTCCCTTAACTATGGCTACACCTTC. Protein product: CASSPSSLNYGYTF.

This clone occurred once. The genes are TRBV6-2 or TRBV6-3 and TRBJ2-3; 15 bases are shared with TRBD2. V lost 4 bases to trimming and J lost 4 bases; unmatched junction nucleotides: 6. The CDR3 is made up of 17 amino acids. Per the germline V gene, CDR1 is MNHEY and CDR2 is SVGEGT. Here the CDR3 reads CASSSRTSGRAADTQYF. In DNA form, the CDR3 reads TGTGCCAGCAGTTCCCGGACTAGCGGGAGGGCCGCAGATACGCAGTATTTT.

The rearrangement joins TRBV30 to TRBJ2-1; 7 bases map to TRBD1. CDR1 and CDR2 from the germline V gene are GTSNPN and SVGIG (reference sequence). The junction had 3 bases not matched to a gene; V was cut back by 1 base and J by 3 bases. This CDR3 contains 14 residues. The CDR3 here is CAWSAGTVYNEQFF. The CDR3 DNA reads TGTGCCTGGAGTGCCGGGACAGTCTACAATGAGCAGTTCTTC.